This T cell receptor (beta chain) appears in the sequencing data of a study of identical twins. Deletions cut 5 bases from V and 14 bases from J, with 20 bases between. The CDR3 has 13 residues. Per germline, CDR1 LGHNT and CDR2 FRNRAP. From the 5' RACE reads, TCRdb called clonotypes with MiXCR, one entry per CDR3 protein. The sample lists 250,000 to 300,000 distinct CDR3 sequences; roughly 8.7% were seen once. The same sample was also studied in work on yellow fever vaccine responses in identical twins.

The sequence came from a woman aged 18 to 35 in good health. Material for sequencing was CD8+ T cells sorted from blood. This chain connects TRBV12-5 to TRBJ2-3; no clear D gene. In DNA, the CDR3 is TGTGCTAGTGGTCCTCCCCGTCCCAAAGCTCGGTATTTT. It specifies CASGPPRPKARYF.